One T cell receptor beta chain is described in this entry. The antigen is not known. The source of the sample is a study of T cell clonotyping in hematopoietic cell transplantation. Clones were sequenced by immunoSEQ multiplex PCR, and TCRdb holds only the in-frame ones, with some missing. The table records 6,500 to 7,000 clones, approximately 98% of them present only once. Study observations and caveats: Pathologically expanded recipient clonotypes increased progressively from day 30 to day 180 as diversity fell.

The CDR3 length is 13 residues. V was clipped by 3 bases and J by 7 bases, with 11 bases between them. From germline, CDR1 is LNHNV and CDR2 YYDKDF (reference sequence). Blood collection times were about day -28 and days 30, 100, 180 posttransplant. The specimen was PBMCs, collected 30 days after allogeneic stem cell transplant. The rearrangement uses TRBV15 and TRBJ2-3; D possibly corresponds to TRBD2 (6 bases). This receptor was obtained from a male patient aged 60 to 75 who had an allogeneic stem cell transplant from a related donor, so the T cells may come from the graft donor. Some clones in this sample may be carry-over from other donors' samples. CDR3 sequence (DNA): TGTGCCACCAGCAGGACTAGTTCATATACGCAGTATTTT. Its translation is CATSRTSSYTQYF.